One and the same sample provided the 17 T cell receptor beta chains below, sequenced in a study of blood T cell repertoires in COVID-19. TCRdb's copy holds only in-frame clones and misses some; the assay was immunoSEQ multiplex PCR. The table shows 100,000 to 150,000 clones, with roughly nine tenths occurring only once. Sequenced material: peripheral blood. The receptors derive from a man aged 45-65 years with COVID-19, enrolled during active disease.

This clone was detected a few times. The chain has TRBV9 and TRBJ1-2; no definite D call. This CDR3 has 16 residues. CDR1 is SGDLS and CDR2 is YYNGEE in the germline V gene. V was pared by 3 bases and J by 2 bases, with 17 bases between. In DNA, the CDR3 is TGTGCCAGCAGCGGTTCGAAGACAAGCTTCAACTATGGCTACACCTTC. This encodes CASSGSKTSFNYGYTF.

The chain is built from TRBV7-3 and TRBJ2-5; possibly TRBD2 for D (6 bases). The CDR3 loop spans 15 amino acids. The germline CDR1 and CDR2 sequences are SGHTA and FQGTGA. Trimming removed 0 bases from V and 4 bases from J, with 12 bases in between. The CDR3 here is CASSLTSGGAETQYF. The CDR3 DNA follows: TGTGCCAGCAGCTTAACTAGCGGAGGGGCAGAGACCCAGTACTTC.

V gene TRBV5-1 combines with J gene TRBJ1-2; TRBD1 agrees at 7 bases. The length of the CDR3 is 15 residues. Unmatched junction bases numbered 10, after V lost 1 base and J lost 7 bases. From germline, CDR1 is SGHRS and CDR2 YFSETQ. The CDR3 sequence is CASSLTIDRVGGYTF. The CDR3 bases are TGCGCCAGCAGCTTGACGATCGACAGGGTTGGTGGCTACACCTTC. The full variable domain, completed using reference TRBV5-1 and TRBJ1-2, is KAGVTQTPRYLIKTRGQQVTLSCSPISGHRSVSWYQQTPGQGLQFLFEYFSETQRNKGNFPGRFSGRQFSNSRSEMNVSTLELGDSALYLCASSLTIDRVGGYTFGSGTRLTVV.

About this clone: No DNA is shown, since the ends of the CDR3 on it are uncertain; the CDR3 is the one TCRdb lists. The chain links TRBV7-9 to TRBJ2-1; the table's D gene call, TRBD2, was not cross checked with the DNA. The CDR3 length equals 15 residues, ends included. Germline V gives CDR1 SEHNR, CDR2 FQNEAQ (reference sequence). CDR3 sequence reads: CASSTSSGRAGEQFF.

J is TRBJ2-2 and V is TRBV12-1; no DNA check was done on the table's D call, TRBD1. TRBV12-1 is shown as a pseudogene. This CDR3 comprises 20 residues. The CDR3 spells CASSPGDRKGLFKPTGELFF. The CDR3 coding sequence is TGTGCCAGCAGCCCGGGGGACAGAAAAGGGCTTTTCAAACCGACCGGGGAGCTGTTTTTT.

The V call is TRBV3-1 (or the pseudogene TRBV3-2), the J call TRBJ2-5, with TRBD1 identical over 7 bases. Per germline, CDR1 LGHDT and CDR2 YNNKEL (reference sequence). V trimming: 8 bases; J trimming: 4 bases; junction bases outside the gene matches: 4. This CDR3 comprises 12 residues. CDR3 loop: CASDRAGETQYF. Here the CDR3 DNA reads TGTGCCAGCGACAGGGCCGGAGAGACCCAGTACTTC.

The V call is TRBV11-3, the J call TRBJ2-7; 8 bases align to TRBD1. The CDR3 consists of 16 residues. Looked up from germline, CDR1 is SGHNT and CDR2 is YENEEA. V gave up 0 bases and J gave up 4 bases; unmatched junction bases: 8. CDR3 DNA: TGTGCCAGCAGCTTAGATATCGGACAGGGCCCGTACGAGCAGTACGTC. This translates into CASSLDIGQGPYEQYV.

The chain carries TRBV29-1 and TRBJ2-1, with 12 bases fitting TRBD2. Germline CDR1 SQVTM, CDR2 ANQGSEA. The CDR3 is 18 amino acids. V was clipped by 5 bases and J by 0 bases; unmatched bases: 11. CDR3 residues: CSVNAGLAGGSSYNEQFF. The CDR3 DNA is TGCAGCGTTAACGCGGGGCTAGCGGGAGGGAGCTCCTACAATGAGCAGTTCTTC.

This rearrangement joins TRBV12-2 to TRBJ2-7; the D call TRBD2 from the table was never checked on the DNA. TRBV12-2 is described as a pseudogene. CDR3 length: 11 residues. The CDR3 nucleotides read TGTGCAAGTCGAACGGGGTGCGAGCAGTACGTC. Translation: CASRTGCEQYV.

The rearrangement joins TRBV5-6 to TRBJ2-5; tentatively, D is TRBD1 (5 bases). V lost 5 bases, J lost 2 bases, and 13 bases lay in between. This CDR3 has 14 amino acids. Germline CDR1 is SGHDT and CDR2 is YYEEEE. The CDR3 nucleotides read TGTGCCAGCAGGGAATTGGGGCAGCAAGAGACCCAGTACTTC. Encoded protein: CASRELGQQETQYF. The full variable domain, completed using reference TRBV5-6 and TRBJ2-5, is DAGVTQSPTHLIKTRGQQVTLRCSPKSGHDTVSWYQQALGQGPQFIFQYYEEEERQRGNFPDRFSGHQFPNYSSELNVNALLLGDSALYLCASRELGQQETQYFGPGTRLLVL.

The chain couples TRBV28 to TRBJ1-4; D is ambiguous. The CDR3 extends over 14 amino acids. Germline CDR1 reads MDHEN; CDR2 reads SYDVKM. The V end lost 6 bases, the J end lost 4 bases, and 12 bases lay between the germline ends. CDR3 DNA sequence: TGTGCCAGCAGCAGGTTTGGGAGTAATGAAAAACTGTTTTTT. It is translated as CASSRFGSNEKLFF.

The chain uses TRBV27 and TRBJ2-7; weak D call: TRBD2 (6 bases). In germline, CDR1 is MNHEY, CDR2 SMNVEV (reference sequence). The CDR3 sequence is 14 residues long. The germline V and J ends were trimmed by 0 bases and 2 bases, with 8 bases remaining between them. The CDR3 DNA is TGTGCCAGCAGTTTATCTAGCGGTGCCTACGAGCAGTACTTC. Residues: CASSLSSGAYEQYF.

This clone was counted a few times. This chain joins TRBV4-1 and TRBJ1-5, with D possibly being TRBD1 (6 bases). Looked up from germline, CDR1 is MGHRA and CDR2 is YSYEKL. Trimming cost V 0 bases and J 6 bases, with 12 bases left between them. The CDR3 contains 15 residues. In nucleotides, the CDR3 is TGCGCCAGCAGCCAAGATAACACAGGGAGTCAGCCCCAGCATTTT. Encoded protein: CASSQDNTGSQPQHF.

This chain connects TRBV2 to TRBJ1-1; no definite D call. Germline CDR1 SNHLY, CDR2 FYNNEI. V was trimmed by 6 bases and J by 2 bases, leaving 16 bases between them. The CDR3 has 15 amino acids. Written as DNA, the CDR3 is TGTGCCAGCAGCTTCGAGGGTACCACCAACACTGAAGCTTTCTTT. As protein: CASSFEGTTNTEAFF.

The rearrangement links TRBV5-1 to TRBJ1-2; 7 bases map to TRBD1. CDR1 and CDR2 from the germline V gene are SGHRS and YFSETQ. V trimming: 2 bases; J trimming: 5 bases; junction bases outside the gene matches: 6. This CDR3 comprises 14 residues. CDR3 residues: CASSFPGQNYGYTF. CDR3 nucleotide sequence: TGCGCCAGCAGCTTTCCGGGACAGAATTATGGCTACACCTTC.

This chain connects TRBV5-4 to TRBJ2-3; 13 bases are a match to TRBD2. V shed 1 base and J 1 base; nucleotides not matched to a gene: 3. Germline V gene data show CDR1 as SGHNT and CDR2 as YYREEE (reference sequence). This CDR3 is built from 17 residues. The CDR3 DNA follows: TGTGCCAGCAGCTTGAGGACTAGCGGGAGCGGCACAGATACGCAGTATTTT. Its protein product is CASSLRTSGSGTDTQYF.

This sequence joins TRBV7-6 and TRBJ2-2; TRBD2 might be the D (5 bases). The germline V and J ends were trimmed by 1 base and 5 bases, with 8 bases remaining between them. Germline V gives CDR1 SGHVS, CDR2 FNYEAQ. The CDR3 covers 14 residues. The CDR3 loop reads CASSLVGETGELFF. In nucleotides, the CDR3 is TGTGCCAGCAGCTTAGTTGGGGAGACCGGGGAGCTGTTTTTT. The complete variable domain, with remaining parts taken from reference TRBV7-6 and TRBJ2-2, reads GAGVSQSPRYKVTKRGQDVALRCDPISGHVSLYWYRQALGQGPEFLTYFNYEAQQDKSGLPNDRFSAERPEGSISTLTIQRTEQRDSAMYRCASSLVGETGELFFGEGSRLTVL.